The clone carrying this T cell receptor (beta chain) came up once. Sequencing was performed with immunoSEQ multiplex PCR; in TCRdb, only in-frame clones are kept and a portion is missing. Among about 54,000 clones listed, around 97% were seen once. These data are taken from a study of control samples from healthy donors and cancer patients. Germline assignment: CDR1 GTSNPN and CDR2 SVGIG (reference sequence). The ends were cut back, 4 bases at V and 1 base at J, with 10 bases in the middle. This CDR3 spans 13 amino acids. This chain connects TRBV30 to TRBJ1-1; D uncertain. The sequence came from a woman in her twenties or thirties in good health. Specimen: blood. The CDR3 coding sequence is TGTGCCTGGACGCCCCGTAGGAACACTGAAGCTTTCTTT. Its protein product is CAWTPRRNTEAFF.